A single sample gave rise to the 25 T cell receptor beta chains below, sequenced in a study of cytomegalovirus exposure and HLA in healthy donors (TCRdb year 2017). The library was built by means of the immunoSEQ multiplex PCR assay. The multiplex PCR relied on a mix of 60 forward primers for TCR Vbeta segments and 13 reverse primers for TCR Jbeta segments. This is the immuneACCESS table as TCRdb keeps it, with only in-frame sequences that have V and J called. A part of the clones is gone; compared with another copy, unresolved V genes explain less than half, and the rest is unexplained. The sample has 200,000 to 250,000 clones on record, 70% to 80% of them singletons. Less than 3% of the sample rests with the top ten. The material sequenced was PBMCs. The receptors originated from a woman aged 55-70 years in good health and CMV-seropositive.

The V and J genes are TRBV11-3 and TRBJ2-1, with D possibly matching TRBD1 (6 bases). The CDR3 has 15 residues. V was shortened by 1 base and J by 4 bases, with 11 bases between the two germline ends. The germline V gene encodes CDR1 SGHNT and CDR2 YENEEA. DNA of the CDR3: TGTGCCAGCAGCTTAGGGACAGTCCTTTACAATGAGCAGTTCTTC. This sequence encodes CASSLGTVLYNEQFF.

The chain uses TRBV20-1 and TRBJ1-1, with a weak D call TRBD1 (5 bases). The CDR3 has 10 residues. Germline V gives CDR1 DFQATT, CDR2 SNEGSKA (reference sequence). V lost 5 bases and J lost 6, with 7 bases in between. This chain's CDR3 is CSALQAEAFF. DNA for the CDR3: TGCAGTGCTCTACAGGCTGAAGCTTTCTTT.

The chain combines TRBV7-9 with TRBJ1-1; 9 nucleotides align to TRBD1. Germline CDR1 and CDR2: SEHNR and FQNEAQ (reference sequence). The CDR3 has 14 residues. The J segment lost 3 bases and the V segment lost 5 bases, leaving 4 bases of the junction unmatched. The CDR3 region is CASSPQGAYTEAFF. The CDR3 DNA is TGTGCCAGCAGCCCACAGGGGGCGTACACTGAAGCTTTCTTT.

This chain joins TRBV2 and TRBJ1-2; 9 nucleotides match TRBD1. The CDR3 covers 14 residues. Germline-derived CDR1 and CDR2 are SNHLY and FYNNEI. The ends lost 6 bases at V and 2 bases at J; junction bases unmatched: 4. This CDR3 is CASSGTGTNYGYTF. In nucleotides, the CDR3 is TGTGCCAGCAGCGGGACAGGGACCAACTATGGCTACACCTTC.

CDR3 region: CASSRGTGVVTDTQYF. CDR3 sequence (DNA): TGTGCCAGCAGCCGCGGGACAGGGGTTGTTACAGATACGCAGTATTTT. The V and J genes are TRBV5-8 and TRBJ2-3; 10 nucleotides agree with TRBD1. This CDR3 spans 16 amino acids. The V gene's germline CDR1 is SGHTS and CDR2 YDEGEE. The J segment lost 3 bases and the V segment lost 4 bases, leaving 8 bases of the junction unmatched.

The chain links TRBV19 to TRBJ1-5; TRBD1 matches 7 bases. The ends lost 8 bases at V and 5 bases at J; junction bases unmatched: 9. The CDR3 spans 14 residues. CDR1 and CDR2 (germline): LNHDA, SQIVND (reference sequence). The CDR3 sequence: CASWPGQSYQPQHF. In nucleotides, the CDR3 is TGTGCCAGTTGGCCGGGACAGTCTTATCAGCCCCAGCATTTT.

V usage is TRBV19 and J usage is TRBJ1-1; the D is unclear. The CDR3 has 16 residues. Between the trimmed V and J ends, which lost 1 base and 3 bases, there was a span of 15 bases. Germline V gene lookup returns CDR1 LNHDA and CDR2 SQIVND (reference sequence). CDR3 in DNA: TGTGCCAGTAGTATAGCCCGGACTCCAGTTTACACTGAAGCTTTCTTT. Translation: CASSIARTPVYTEAFF.

The rearrangement joins TRBV27 to TRBJ1-3; no reliable D call. This CDR3 has 15 amino acids. V lost 2 bases and J lost 0, with 8 bases in between. Germline V CDR1 and CDR2: MNHEY, SMNVEV (reference sequence). The CDR3 DNA sequence: TGTGCCAGCAGTTTAGACGGGAACTCTGGAAACACCATATATTTT. It translates to CASSLDGNSGNTIYF.

This clone appeared a single time. The chain carries TRBV5-4 and TRBJ2-1; tentatively, D is TRBD2 (7 bases). Trimming left V 2 bases short and J 7 bases short, with 16 bases between. Germline CDR1 is SGHNT and CDR2 is YYREEE (reference sequence). CDR3 length: 15 amino acids. Here the CDR3 reads CASSLGGAPANEQFF. The DNA of the CDR3 is TGTGCCAGCAGCTTAGGGGGGGCCCCGGCAAATGAGCAGTTCTTC.

The chain recombines TRBV5-1 with TRBJ2-5, with 9 bases aligning to TRBD2. CDR3 length: 16 amino acids. V lost 2 bases, J lost 5 bases, and 10 bases stayed unmatched. Germline values: CDR1 SGHRS, CDR2 YFSETQ. In nucleotides, the CDR3 is TGCGCCAGCAGCTTTTCTTCAGGGACTAGCAGGGAGACCCAGTACTTC. This sequence encodes CASSFSSGTSRETQYF.

The chain uses TRBV14 and TRBJ2-1, with 8 positions matching TRBD2. From germline, CDR1 is SGHDN and CDR2 FVKESK. The CDR3 contains 16 residues. J gave up 2 bases and V 1 base, and 4 bases lay outside the gene matches. The CDR3 bases are TGTGCCAGCAGCCAAGGCGGCGGGGGGCCCTACAATGAGCAGTTCTTC. Protein sequence: CASSQGGGGPYNEQFF.

This chain links TRBV7-2 with TRBJ1-1; D may be TRBD1 (5 bases). The V gene lost 7 bases and the J gene lost 1 base, with 10 bases spanning the gap. CDR1 and CDR2 (germline): SGHTA, FQGNSA. The CDR3 spans 13 residues. CDR3: CASILQGNTEAFF. The DNA for the CDR3 is TGTGCCAGCATCTTGCAGGGGAACACTGAAGCTTTCTTT.

The chain has TRBV10-3 and TRBJ1-1, with 9 positions matching TRBD1. CDR3 length: 15 amino acids. Germline V gene data show CDR1 as ENHRY and CDR2 as SYGVKD. With 1 base clipped from V and 6 bases from J, the junction kept 6 bases outside the gene matches. As DNA, the CDR3 is TGTGCCATCAGTGAGTTATGGGGACAGGGAGCTGAAGCTTTCTTT. This encodes CAISELWGQGAEAFF.

This clone was seen just once. The CDR3 reads CSVWLGAEAFF. The CDR3 coding sequence is TGCAGCGTTTGGTTAGGGGCAGAAGCTTTCTTT. J is TRBJ1-1 and V is TRBV29-1; D might be TRBD1 (5 bases). Per germline, CDR1 SQVTM and CDR2 ANQGSEA. This CDR3 is built from 11 residues. Trimming cost V 5 bases and J 8 bases, with 12 bases left between them. Supplemented by reference TRBV29-1 and TRBJ1-1, the full variable domain reads SAVISQKPSRDICQRGTSLTIQCQVDSQVTMMFWYRQQPGQSLTLIATANQGSEATYESGFVIDKFPISRPNLTFSTLTVSNMSPEDSSIYLCSVWLGAEAFFGQGTRLTVV.

The CDR3 bases are TGTGCCAGCAGTTTCTTGGGACAGGGGGCAACTAATGAAAAACTGTTTTTT. Protein sequence: CASSFLGQGATNEKLFF. The gene calls are TRBV28 and TRBJ1-4; 11 bases agree with TRBD1. The CDR3 covers 17 residues. J was trimmed by 0 bases and V by 3 bases; bases with no gene match: 3. CDR1 is MDHEN and CDR2 is SYDVKM in the germline V gene.

This clone turned up a few times. The gene calls are TRBV10-3 and TRBJ2-3, with 10 positions matching TRBD2. Germline lookup yields CDR1 ENHRY and CDR2 SYGVKD. CDR3 size: 13 residues. The V and J ends lost 3 bases and 14 bases, in that order; junction bases with no gene match: 8. The CDR3 sequence is CAISEAGGPFPYF. The CDR3 nucleotides are TGTGCCATCAGTGAAGCGGGGGGGCCTTTTCCGTATTTT.

This chain uses TRBV4-1 with TRBJ1-3; 7 bases fit TRBD1. The ends lost 4 bases at V and 1 base at J; junction bases unmatched: 16. There are 19 residues in the CDR3. Germline values: CDR1 MGHRA, CDR2 YSYEKL. The CDR3 sequence is CASSLRQGGWVESGNTIYF. Here the CDR3 DNA reads TGCGCCAGCAGCCTTAGACAGGGAGGTTGGGTTGAATCTGGAAACACCATATATTTT.

The CDR3 is CASSKAGDRDSNQPQHF. The CDR3 DNA sequence: TGTGCCAGCAGCAAAGCGGGGGACAGGGATAGCAATCAGCCCCAGCATTTT. The V call is TRBV21-1, the J call TRBJ1-5; the listed D gene, TRBD1, was not tested against the DNA. TRBV21-1 has pseudogene status. The CDR3 is 17 residues long.

The CDR3 reads CATHEGVRYF. The CDR3 DNA follows: TGTGCCACACATGAGGGGGTAAGGTACTTC. The J gene is TRBJ2-4, the V gene TRBV6-1, with a weak D call TRBD1 (6 bases). V lost 10 bases and J lost 15, with 16 bases in between. Germline CDR1 and CDR2: MNHNS and SASEGT. CDR3 length: 10 amino acids.

The V call is TRBV6-1, the J call TRBJ2-2; 7 nucleotides align to TRBD1. Losses at the gene ends were 6 bases for V and 4 bases for J; bases not matched to a gene: 2. CDR3 length equals 13 residues. Per the germline V gene, CDR1 is MNHNS and CDR2 is SASEGT. The CDR3 DNA sequence: TGTGCCAGCAGACGACAGGGCACCGGGGAGCTGTTTTTT. This gives the protein CASRRQGTGELFF.

This chain joins TRBV7-2 and TRBJ2-1, with TRBD2 matching over 7 bases. Trimming took 5 bases from V and 5 from J; bases not matched to a gene: 6. The germline V gene encodes CDR1 SGHTA and CDR2 FQGNSA. The CDR3 covers 14 residues. This CDR3 is CASSNRDYNNEQFF. In nucleotides, the CDR3 is TGTGCCAGCAGCAACCGGGACTACAACAATGAGCAGTTCTTC.

The chain joins TRBV6-1 to TRBJ2-6; TRBD1 matches 9 bases. The V gene end was trimmed by 5 bases and the J gene end by 11 bases; junction bases not matched to a gene: 7. The germline CDR1 and CDR2 sequences are MNHNS and SASEGT. The CDR3 extends over 14 amino acids. CDR3 amino acids: CASSNTGGRDVLTF. CDR3 nucleotide sequence: TGTGCCAGCAGTAATACAGGGGGCCGAGACGTCCTGACTTTC.

This clone came up a few times. CDR3 DNA: TGTGCCAGCAGTGATCAAAGGACAGGGAGCACCGGGGAGCTGTTTTTT. It specifies CASSDQRTGSTGELFF. The genes are TRBV28 and TRBJ2-2, with 8 bases aligning to TRBD1. Germline V lookup: CDR1 MDHEN, CDR2 SYDVKM. This CDR3 region has 16 residues. The J segment lost 4 bases and the V segment lost 5 bases, leaving 9 bases of the junction unmatched.

This clone occurred a few times. This sequence joins TRBV6-1 and TRBJ2-7, with D maybe TRBD2 (6 bases). Germline V gene lookup returns CDR1 MNHNS and CDR2 SASEGT. V lost 4 bases and J lost 3, with 19 bases in between. The CDR3 extends over 16 amino acids. DNA of the CDR3: TGTGCCAGCAGTGGCCATGGTCAAGGACTAAACTACGAGCAGTACTTC. Amino acid sequence: CASSGHGQGLNYEQYF.

This sequence joins TRBV4-2 and TRBJ2-3; TRBD2 agrees at 8 bases. The CDR3 sequence is 17 residues long. The J segment lost 1 base and the V segment lost 1 base, leaving 7 bases of the junction unmatched. Germline CDR1 and CDR2: LGHNA and YNFKEQ. CDR3 DNA: TGTGCCAGCAGCCAAGCGGTCGGGGGGGCTGGCACAGATACGCAGTATTTT. It codes for CASSQAVGGAGTDTQYF.